The 12 T cell receptor beta chains in this list originate from one sample, sequenced in a study of blood T cell repertoires in COVID-19 (dated by TCRdb to 2020 to 2022). Library method: the immunoSEQ multiplex PCR assay. TCRdb provides this immuneACCESS table in a form limited to in-frame rearrangements. Some clones are lacking; in checked studies, under half of them reflect an unresolved V gene, and why the rest are absent is not known. The sample yields approximately 180,000 clones; about 90% were counted once. The ten largest clones add up to around 1.2% of the sample. The sample was PBMCs or T cells enriched from blood (not recorded which). The receptor source for this set is a human donor with acute COVID-19. The donor label of this sample is uncertain.

This clone came up a few times. V and J are TRBV7-2 and TRBJ2-7; weak D call: TRBD2 (6 bases). Germline CDR1 SGHTA, CDR2 FQGNSA. This CDR3 is built from 15 residues. The V end was cut by 3 bases, the J end by 2 bases, with 14 bases between. The CDR3: CASSFFRDSPYEQYF. In nucleotides, the CDR3 is TGTGCCAGCAGCTTCTTCCGGGACTCGCCCTACGAGCAGTACTTC.

The chain recombines TRBV24-1 with TRBJ2-3, with a tentative D call TRBD2 (7 bases). The CDR3 has 17 residues. The germline V gene has CDR1 KGHDR and CDR2 SFDVKD. V was clipped by 1 base and J by 2 bases, with 15 bases between them. This chain's CDR3 is CATSDFGGGPNTDTQYF. In DNA, the CDR3 is TGTGCCACCAGTGATTTCGGCGGGGGCCCGAACACAGATACGCAGTATTTT.

The chain links TRBV9 to TRBJ2-3, with D possibly TRBD1 on 6 matching bases. V lost 5 bases and J 4 bases, leaving 11 bases between the germline ends. The length of the CDR3 is 13 residues. Per germline, CDR1 SGDLS and CDR2 YYNGEE. The CDR3 region is CASSSGQPDTQYF. The DNA for the CDR3 is TGTGCCAGCAGTTCCGGACAGCCAGATACGCAGTATTTT.

The V call is TRBV24-1, the J call TRBJ2-7; 8 bases fit TRBD1. The CDR3 extends over 16 amino acids. Germline CDR1 and CDR2: KGHDR and SFDVKD. The junction had 9 bases not matched to a gene; V was cut back by 2 bases and J by 4 bases. The CDR3 DNA follows: TGTGCCACCAGTGATTCAATGGGCAGGGGGCGTTACGAGCAGTACTTC. Translated, it gives CATSDSMGRGRYEQYF.

The J gene is TRBJ2-5, the V gene TRBV30, with 8 bases fitting TRBD2. Per the germline V gene, CDR1 is GTSNPN and CDR2 is SVGIG (reference sequence). The length of the CDR3 is 17 residues. V trimming: 0 bases; J trimming: 1 base; junction bases outside the gene matches: 10. DNA of the CDR3: TGTGCCTGGAGTGTACTAGCGGCGCGATGGACCCAAGAGACCCAGTACTTC. It specifies CAWSVLAARWTQETQYF.

This clone was found a few times. The chain has TRBV4-1 and TRBJ1-2; perhaps TRBD1 as D (6 bases). The germline V gene has CDR1 MGHRA and CDR2 YSYEKL. This CDR3 is built from 14 residues. Trimming took 1 base from V and 7 from J, leaving 13 bases between them. CDR3 sequence: CASSQGTGNSGYTF. The CDR3 coding sequence is TGCGCCAGCAGCCAAGGAACAGGGAATTCTGGCTACACCTTC.

The chain links TRBV5-4 to TRBJ1-1; D unclear. Between the trimmed V and J ends, which lost 6 bases and 1 base, there was a span of 16 bases. Germline CDR1 is SGHNT and CDR2 is YYREEE (reference sequence). There are 15 residues in the CDR3. The CDR3 protein is CASTRGPSQNTEAFF. The CDR3, as DNA: TGTGCCAGCACTCGGGGTCCCTCACAGAACACTGAAGCTTTCTTT.

This clone is a singleton in its sample. V and J are TRBV5-1 and TRBJ1-4; 7 bases are a match to TRBD1. This CDR3 region has 17 residues. J was trimmed by 0 bases and V by 0 bases; bases with no gene match: 5. The germline gives CDR1 SGHRS, CDR2 YFSETQ. CDR3 in amino acids: CASSLGDSSTTNEKLFF. Written as DNA, the CDR3 is TGCGCCAGCAGCTTGGGGGACAGCTCTACAACTAATGAAAAACTGTTTTTT.

The chain recombines TRBV11-1 with TRBJ1-2; 7 nucleotides agree with TRBD1. The CDR3 length is 13 residues. Trimming cost V 3 bases and J 5 bases; bases outside gene matches: 3. CDR1 and CDR2 from the germline V gene are SGHAT and FQDESV (reference sequence). As DNA, the CDR3 is TGTGCCAGCAGCTTGACAGGGTTATATGGCTACACCTTC. This sequence encodes CASSLTGLYGYTF.

This chain's CDR3 is CASSLNGREGNQPQHF. The CDR3 DNA is TGTGCCAGCAGCTTAAACGGCAGGGAGGGCAATCAGCCCCAGCATTTT. The chain joins TRBV7-6 to TRBJ1-5; D might be TRBD1 (5 bases). There are 16 residues in the CDR3. Trimming removed 2 bases at V and 2 bases at J, with 13 bases between. From germline, CDR1 is SGHVS and CDR2 FNYEAQ.

The chain couples TRBV7-6 to TRBJ2-3, with 7 bases fitting TRBD1. The length of the CDR3 is 17 residues. Germline values: CDR1 SGHVS, CDR2 FNYEAQ. V gave up 5 bases and J gave up 4 bases; unmatched junction bases: 15. CDR3 protein: CASSPLRQGIWADTQYF. The CDR3 DNA sequence: TGTGCCAGCAGCCCCCTTCGACAGGGCATTTGGGCAGATACGCAGTATTTT.

The genes are TRBV29-1 and TRBJ2-7, with D possibly being TRBD2 (5 bases). The CDR3 is 12 amino acids. The germline CDR1 and CDR2 sequences are SQVTM and ANQGSEA. V was shortened by 5 bases and J by 6 bases, with 14 bases between the two germline ends. The CDR3 bases are TGCAGCGTTCTAGGGAGTCGTTTCGAGCAGTACTTC. Translating it yields CSVLGSRFEQYF.